These 21 T cell receptor beta chains were all obtained from the same sample, sequenced in a study of T cell changes during pregnancy in multiple sclerosis (dated by TCRdb to the late 2010s). The receptor library was made with the immunoSEQ multiplex PCR assay. The table comes from immuneACCESS by way of TCRdb, which keeps in-frame sequences with V and J called. Part of the clones is missing from these tables; in studies checked, under half for an unresolved V gene and the rest for unknown reasons. This sample has 30,000 to 40,000 clones in its table, and about 89% of those were observed once. The ten largest clones take up almost 6.5% of the sample. The sample was CD8+ T cells from peripheral blood mononuclear cells, taken in the second trimester of pregnancy. Every receptor here comes from a female donor with multiple sclerosis, enrolled in a pregnancy study.

The rearrangement links TRBV19 to TRBJ2-1, with 10 bases fitting TRBD2. The CDR3 has 18 residues. Trimming cost V 5 bases and J 4 bases; bases outside gene matches: 14. Per germline, CDR1 LNHDA and CDR2 SQIVND (reference sequence). The CDR3 DNA follows: TGTGCCAGTAGTGCCCTATCCTTAGCGGGAGGTCCGTACAATGAGCAGTTCTTC. Translation: CASSALSLAGGPYNEQFF.

This chain connects TRBV27 to TRBJ1-1; possible D gene TRBD1, 5 bases. The V end was cut by 3 bases, the J end by 1 base, with 6 bases between. The CDR3 spans 13 residues. CDR1 MNHEY and CDR2 SMNVEV come from the germline V gene (reference sequence). CDR3 nucleotide sequence: TGTGCCAGCAGTTTGGGGCAGAACACTGAAGCTTTCTTT. This gives the protein CASSLGQNTEAFF.

V gene TRBV11-3 combines with J gene TRBJ1-2; D remains ambiguous. The V end lost 0 bases, the J end lost 3 bases, and 11 bases lay between the germline ends. CDR3 size: 15 residues. Germline assignment: CDR1 SGHNT and CDR2 YENEEA. This CDR3 is CASSLDSKDYYGYTF. CDR3 DNA: TGTGCCAGCAGCTTAGATTCCAAGGACTACTATGGCTACACCTTC.

CDR3 region: CAISEPQGGTDTQYF. The CDR3 coding sequence is TGTGCCATCAGTGAACCACAGGGAGGCACAGATACGCAGTATTTT. This chain links TRBV10-3 with TRBJ2-3, with D maybe TRBD1 (6 bases). CDR1 and CDR2 (germline): ENHRY, SYGVKD. Trimming took off 3 bases at V and 1 base at J, with 11 bases between the two ends. The CDR3 covers 15 residues.

The V gene is TRBV9, the J gene TRBJ2-3; D is possibly TRBD2 (5 bases). Germline V gene data show CDR1 as SGDLS and CDR2 as YYNGEE. There are 15 residues in the CDR3. Trimming removed 3 bases from V and 2 bases from J, with 13 bases in between. Here the CDR3 DNA reads TGTGCCAGCAGCGATCGCGGGCAGAACACAGATACGCAGTATTTT. Translating gives CASSDRGQNTDTQYF. Filled out from reference TRBV9 and TRBJ2-3, the complete variable domain reads DSGVTQTPKHLITATGQRVTLRCSPRSGDLSVYWYQQSLDQGLQFLIQYYNGEERAKGNILERFSAQQFPDLHSELNLSSLELGDSALYFCASSDRGQNTDTQYFGPGTRLTVL.

V gene TRBV4-2 combines with J gene TRBJ2-5; the D gene is possibly TRBD2 (6 bases). Germline V gene data show CDR1 as LGHNA and CDR2 as YNFKEQ. The length of the CDR3 is 16 residues. V lost 3 bases, J lost 4 bases, and 18 bases lay in between. The CDR3 DNA is TGTGCCAGCAGCCAGGGAGGAGGTTCGGTCGTAGAGACCCAGTACTTC. This codes for CASSQGGGSVVETQYF.

This clone was observed once. This rearrangement joins TRBV5-5 to TRBJ2-1; 11 positions agree with TRBD2. This CDR3 is built from 15 residues. The germline CDR1 and CDR2 sequences are SGHKS and YYEKEE (reference sequence). J lost 7 bases, V lost 2 bases, and 5 bases had no gene match. Here the CDR3 DNA reads TGTGCCAGCAGCTTTGGTAGCGGGAGGGGGAATGAGCAGTTCTTC. This codes for CASSFGSGRGNEQFF.

The sample holds many counts of this clone. This chain uses TRBV18 with TRBJ2-7; D might be TRBD2 (5 bases). Looked up from germline, CDR1 is KGHSH and CDR2 is LQKENI. The V and J ends lost 0 bases and 2 bases respectively, with 8 bases between them. The CDR3 is made up of 14 amino acids. The CDR3 DNA follows: TGTGCCAGCTCACCACCGGAGGAAACCTACGAGCAGTACTTC. It yields the protein CASSPPEETYEQYF.

This chain joins TRBV7-9 and TRBJ2-7; perhaps TRBD1 as D (6 bases). Germline V gene data show CDR1 as SEHNR and CDR2 as FQNEAQ (reference sequence). The CDR3 contains 15 residues. The V end was cut by 6 bases, the J end by 0 bases, with 15 bases between. This chain's CDR3 is CASSRDTSNSYEQYF. Written as DNA, the CDR3 is TGTGCCAGCAGTAGGGACACTTCAAACTCCTACGAGCAGTACTTC.

The chain links TRBV29-1 to TRBJ2-5, with D possibly being TRBD2 (6 bases). V lost 4 bases and J lost 5, with 17 bases in between. Germline lookup yields CDR1 SQVTM and CDR2 ANQGSEA. The CDR3 spans 14 residues. The CDR3 DNA reads TGCAGCGTTGTTATGAGTGGAGGGTTCGAGACCCAGTACTTC. This codes for CSVVMSGGFETQYF. The full variable domain, with the rest looked up from reference TRBV29-1 and TRBJ2-5, is SAVISQKPSRDICQRGTSLTIQCQVDSQVTMMFWYRQQPGQSLTLIATANQGSEATYESGFVIDKFPISRPNLTFSTLTVSNMSPEDSSIYLCSVVMSGGFETQYFGPGTRLLVL.

This sequence joins TRBV9 and TRBJ2-1, with TRBD2 identical over 13 bases. From germline, CDR1 is SGDLS and CDR2 YYNGEE. This CDR3 region has 15 residues. V shed 4 bases and J 8 bases; nucleotides not matched to a gene: 6. CDR3 sequence reads: CASSSRLAGGDEQFF. CDR3 bases: TGTGCCAGCAGCTCCCGACTAGCGGGAGGCGATGAGCAGTTCTTC.

This chain joins TRBV13 and TRBJ2-7; D is possibly TRBD1 (5 bases). V shed 5 bases and J shed 2 bases, with 13 bases lying between them. The CDR3 contains 14 residues. Germline lookup yields CDR1 PRHDT and CDR2 FYEKMQ (reference sequence). The DNA of the CDR3 is TGTGCCAGCAGCGTCGGACACATTACCTACGAGCAGTACTTC. It specifies CASSVGHITYEQYF. Filled out from reference TRBV13 and TRBJ2-7, the complete variable domain reads AAGVIQSPRHLIKEKRETATLKCYPIPRHDTVYWYQQGPGQDPQFLISFYEKMQSDKGSIPDRFSAQQFSDYHSELNMSSLELGDSALYFCASSVGHITYEQYFGPGTRLTVT.

The DNA of the CDR3 is TGTGCCAGCAGTGCTTCCCGACAGGGGTACGAGCAGTACTTC. It codes for CASSASRQGYEQYF. The chain links TRBV6-5 to TRBJ2-7; 8 positions agree with TRBD1. V gave up 5 bases and J gave up 4 bases; unmatched junction bases: 7. The CDR3 length is 14 residues. The germline CDR1 and CDR2 sequences are MNHEY and SVGAGI.

CDR3 sequence: CASSTRNSGATYEQYF. The CDR3 bases are TGTGCCAGCAGCACCCGAAATAGCGGGGCGACCTACGAGCAGTACTTC. This sequence joins TRBV11-3 and TRBJ2-7, with 8 bases aligning to TRBD2. Germline V gives CDR1 SGHNT, CDR2 YENEEA. V lost 5 bases, J lost 2 bases, and 11 bases stayed unmatched. The CDR3 contains 16 residues.

The gene calls are TRBV5-6 and TRBJ2-1, with 8 bases fitting TRBD2. V gave up 0 bases and J gave up 8 bases; unmatched junction bases: 7. The CDR3 loop spans 15 amino acids. Germline CDR1 and CDR2: SGHDT and YYEEEE. The DNA of the CDR3 is TGTGCCAGCAGCTTGGTTCGGGAGGGTGGCTATGAGCAGTTCTTC. It yields the protein CASSLVREGGYEQFF. The variable domain in full, with the rest retrieved from reference TRBV5-6 and TRBJ2-1, is DAGVTQSPTHLIKTRGQQVTLRCSPKSGHDTVSWYQQALGQGPQFIFQYYEEEERQRGNFPDRFSGHQFPNYSSELNVNALLLGDSALYLCASSLVREGGYEQFFGPGTRLTVL.

The V and J genes are TRBV14 and TRBJ2-7; 12 nucleotides match TRBD2. The CDR3 contains 15 residues. V shed 2 bases, J shed 2 bases, and the junction held 1 base outside the gene matches. Germline CDR1 and CDR2: SGHDN and FVKESK. The CDR3 region is CASSQRTSGTYEQYF. In nucleotides, the CDR3 is TGTGCCAGCAGCCAAAGGACTAGCGGGACCTACGAGCAGTACTTC.

This clone appeared once. The chain is built from TRBV19 and TRBJ1-1, with TRBD1 as a possible D gene (6 bases). The CDR3 spans 15 residues. The V end lost 5 bases, the J end lost 1 base, and 14 bases lay between the germline ends. The V gene's germline CDR1 is LNHDA and CDR2 SQIVND (reference sequence). In DNA, the CDR3 is TGTGCCAGTAGTCCCTGGACAGAGGCGAACACTGAAGCTTTCTTT. This gives the protein CASSPWTEANTEAFF.

The chain carries TRBV5-1 and TRBJ1-1; 9 positions match TRBD1. J gave up 4 bases and V 4 bases, and 11 bases lay outside the gene matches. In germline, CDR1 is SGHRS, CDR2 YFSETQ. The CDR3 length is 16 residues. In nucleotides, the CDR3 is TGCGCCAGCAGCCACTTATTACAGGGGGCCGGCACTGAAGCTTTCTTT. This encodes CASSHLLQGAGTEAFF.

CDR3 in amino acids: CASARGTSSGNTIYF. The DNA for the CDR3 is TGTGCCAGCGCTAGGGGGACCAGCTCTGGAAACACCATATATTTT. This rearrangement joins TRBV6-1 to TRBJ1-3; D perhaps matches TRBD1 (6 bases). This CDR3 comprises 15 residues. The germline V gene encodes CDR1 MNHNS and CDR2 SASEGT. Trimming stripped 8 bases from V and 0 bases from J, with 14 bases between.

This rearrangement joins TRBV19 to TRBJ2-6; no clear D gene. The CDR3 extends over 16 amino acids. In germline, CDR1 is LNHDA, CDR2 SQIVND (reference sequence). V was clipped by 6 bases and J by 0 bases, with 12 bases between them. Written as DNA, the CDR3 is TGTGCCAGTAGGTACAGATCGAACTCTGGGGCCAACGTCCTGACTTTC. It specifies CASRYRSNSGANVLTF.

J is TRBJ2-1 and V is TRBV5-6, with 10 bases fitting TRBD1. With 5 bases clipped from V and 8 bases from J, the junction kept 7 bases outside the gene matches. The CDR3 covers 14 residues. Germline CDR1 is SGHDT and CDR2 is YYEEEE. The CDR3 protein is CASRGTGDPHEQFF. DNA of the CDR3: TGTGCCAGCAGAGGGACAGGGGATCCCCATGAGCAGTTCTTC.